This TCR beta chain was recorded in a study of CD8+CD57+ T cells in acquired aplastic anemia. CDR3 size: 12 residues. CDR1 is DFQATT, CDR2 SNEGSKA, per germline (reference sequence). Trimming took 5 bases from V and 6 from J, leaving 13 bases between them. The study profiled TCR beta VDJ and CDR3 using genomic DNA as template. TCRdb ran MiXCR on the reads and lists one entry per CDR3 protein. This sample has 80,000 or so distinct CDR3 sequences, with under 50% found just once. This clonotype came up many times. The V gene is TRBV20-1, the J gene TRBJ1-1, with unresolved D. Sequenced material: sorted CD4+, CD8+, or CD8+CD57+ T cells (not recorded which) from PBMCs. This receptor was identified in a human donor in good health, serving as a control. DNA of the CDR3: TGCAGTGCTGATGGGCCGTGGGCTGAAGCTTTCTTT. This gives the protein CSADGPWAEAFF.